This T cell receptor (beta chain) was sequenced in a study of glioma-infiltrating T cells. In its sample, this clonotype was seen a few times. Its antigen is as yet unknown. Using RNA template, CDR3s of TCR alpha and beta were amplified with iRepertoire arm-PCR. Input was about 85-450 ng of tissue mRNA or PBMC total RNA. MiXCR, run by TCRdb on the multiplex PCR reads, gives a single entry per CDR3 protein. Here the sample spans over 140,000 distinct CDR3 sequences, around 42% being singletons. CDR1 and CDR2 (germline): MNHNS, SASEGT. Trimming took off 2 bases at V and 3 bases at J, with 6 bases between the two ends. The CDR3 consists of 13 residues. Notes on the study in general: CDR3 overlap between tissue and blood was very small. Above-expected tissue-blood divergence occurred in all gliomas, most in low-grade ones.

Sequencing was done on a sample of glioma tissue, nonneoplastic brain tissue, or PBMCs (not recorded which). V is TRBV6-1 and J is TRBJ2-3, with unresolved D. The source of this sequence is a human donor with low-grade glioma or glioblastoma, undergoing nonglioma brain surgery, or in good health (not recorded which). The DNA of the CDR3 is TGTGCCAGCAGTGAAACGGTAACAGATACGCAGTATTTT. Protein product: CASSETVTDTQYF.